Presented here are 7 T cell receptor beta chains from one specimen sequenced in a study of T cells in Graves' hyperthyroidism and ophthalmopathy. Amplification yielded TCR beta CDR3 regions, with RNA transcripts as the source. When the TCR CDR3 underwent first-round RT-PCR, the HTBI primer set was used. TCRdb called the multiplex PCR reads again in MiXCR, with one record for every CDR3 protein. The sample lists around 610,000 distinct CDR3 sequences, about 15% occurring once. Material: blood. The receptors come from a woman aged 40 to 50 with Graves' ophthalmopathy.

The chain uses TRBV7-6 and TRBJ1-2; tentative D call: TRBD1 (5 bases). The CDR3 runs 17 residues. Trimming stripped 1 base from V and 0 bases from J, with 15 bases between. From germline, CDR1 is SGHVS and CDR2 FNYEAQ. The chain's CDR3 is CASSLDPFMTANYGYTF. The CDR3 DNA follows: TGTGCCAGCAGCTTAGACCCCTTTATGACAGCTAACTATGGCTACACCTTC. The full variable domain, its missing parts supplied by reference TRBV7-6 and TRBJ1-2, is GAGVSQSPRYKVTKRGQDVALRCDPISGHVSLYWYRQALGQGPEFLTYFNYEAQQDKSGLPNDRFSAERPEGSISTLTIQRTEQRDSAMYRCASSLDPFMTANYGYTFGSGTRLTVV.

There are many counts of this clonotype. Its ends do not fully match the called genes, so a read error is possible. The CDR3 region has the DNA TGCGCCAGCAGTCCCGGGACAGCGGGCTTTCTCTTC. It encodes CASSPGTAGFLF. This sequence joins TRBV10-2 and TRBJ1-2; 7 nucleotides line up with TRBD1. CDR1 is WSHSY, CDR2 SAAADI, per germline. The CDR3 length is 12 residues.

This clonotype was observed many times. CDR3 coding DNA: TGTGCCAGCAGCTTCGGGACTAGCACGGCCGAGCAGTACTTC. Its protein product is CASSFGTSTAEQYF. The J gene is TRBJ2-7, the V gene TRBV11-2, with 9 positions matching TRBD2. This CDR3 comprises 14 residues. V shed 3 bases and J 6 bases; nucleotides not matched to a gene: 6. Germline V CDR1 and CDR2: SGHAT, FQNNGV.

This clonotype appeared a few times. The chain links TRBV19 to TRBJ2-7; 8 bases fit TRBD2. The germline gives CDR1 LNHDA, CDR2 SQIVND (reference sequence). The V segment lost 6 bases and the J segment 3 bases; nucleotides outside the gene matches: 7. The CDR3 is 14 residues long. The CDR3 bases are TGTGCCAGTAGGCTGAGCGGGAGTGGCTACGAGCAGTACTTC. This encodes CASRLSGSGYEQYF.

This clonotype was counted many times. CDR3 DNA sequence: TGTGCCAGCAGAATCCTTACAGATACGCAGTATTTT. Translated, it gives CASRILTDTQYF. This chain links TRBV12-3 or TRBV12-4 with TRBJ2-3, with unresolved D. This CDR3 contains 12 residues. Trimming cost V 6 bases and J 3 bases, with 7 bases left between them.

The sample holds many counts of this clonotype. The chain couples TRBV27 to TRBJ2-5, with D perhaps TRBD1 or TRBD2 (5 bases each). The CDR3 length is 14 residues. Germline V CDR1 and CDR2: MNHEY, SMNVEV (reference sequence). Trimming shortened V by 5 bases and J by 2 bases, and 12 bases separated the two germline ends. Written as DNA, the CDR3 is TGTGCCAGCAGTCCCCGGGACCCGCAAGAGACCCAGTACTTC. Its protein product is CASSPRDPQETQYF.

This chain links TRBV28 with TRBJ2-2; unclear D gene. Per germline, CDR1 MDHEN and CDR2 SYDVKM. V was pared by 8 bases and J by 5 bases, with 6 bases between. This CDR3 spans 11 amino acids. Written as DNA, the CDR3 is TGTGCCAGCGTGACAACCGGGGAGCTGTTTTTT. Translation: CASVTTGELFF.